A selection of T cell receptor beta chains follows, all from one sample in a study of vaccination and CD4 T cells after COVID-19. TCRdb independently ran MiXCR on the PCR reads; one entry per CDR3 protein. The table includes 12,000 or so distinct CDR3 sequences, 46% detected once. No antigen has been assigned to these receptors. Sequenced material: CD4+ T cells from blood, cultured in vitro. All receptors derive from a human donor who had recovered from COVID-19. CDR3s include the opening cysteine and the closing phenylalanine or tryptophan. The order of the fields is D gene, J gene, V gene, clone size, CDR3 protein, CDR3 DNA. A D gene is named only where the DNA matches it firmly. Rows may omit the clone size; those that give it use once, few, many or a size class.

d_gene: -; j_gene: TRBJ1-5; v_gene: TRBV19; abundance: -; CDR3aa: CASTSGAGGNQPQHF; CDR3nt: TGTGCCAGTACCTCAGGGGCCGGGGGCAATCAGCCCCAGCATTTT
d_gene: -; j_gene: TRBJ1-2; v_gene: TRBV19; abundance: few; CDR3aa: CASSLKATAISTNYGYTF; CDR3nt: TGTGCCAGTAGTCTCAAGGCGACAGCGATTTCAACTAACTATGGCTACACCTTC
d_gene: -; j_gene: TRBJ2-3; v_gene: TRBV20-1; abundance: few; CDR3aa: CSAPLRGGQADTQYF; CDR3nt: TGCAGTGCCCCCTTGCGAGGGGGACAAGCAGATACGCAGTATTTT
d_gene: -; j_gene: TRBJ2-1; v_gene: TRBV30; abundance: few; CDR3aa: CAWSWRAVNEQFF; CDR3nt: TGTGCCTGGAGCTGGCGCGCTGTCAATGAGCAGTTCTTC
d_gene: -; j_gene: TRBJ1-1; v_gene: TRBV7-9; abundance: few; CDR3aa: CASSQLDGRSEAFF; CDR3nt: TGTGCCAGCAGCCAGTTGGATGGGCGCAGTGAAGCTTTCTTT
d_gene: TRBD2; j_gene: TRBJ2-7; v_gene: TRBV20-1; abundance: -; CDR3aa: CSARGERGPYEQYF; CDR3nt: TGCAGTGCTAGAGGGGAGCGGGGGCCCTACGAGCAGTACTTC
d_gene: TRBD1; j_gene: TRBJ2-5; v_gene: TRBV6-1; abundance: -; CDR3aa: CASSGARDRAYQETQYF; CDR3nt: TGTGCCAGCAGTGGGGCCCGGGACAGGGCGTACCAAGAGACCCAGTACTTC
d_gene: -; j_gene: TRBJ2-5; v_gene: TRBV27; abundance: few; CDR3aa: CASRNVGAQYF; CDR3nt: TGTGCCAGCAGGAACGTCGGGGCCCAGTACTTC
d_gene: -; j_gene: TRBJ1-2; v_gene: TRBV4-1; abundance: few; CDR3aa: CASSQDRGPAGGYTF; CDR3nt: TGCGCCAGCAGCCAAGATCGCGGCCCAGCTGGTGGCTACACCTTC
d_gene: -; j_gene: TRBJ2-2; v_gene: TRBV5-1; abundance: few; CDR3aa: CASSLSRGGTGELFF; CDR3nt: TGCGCCAGCAGCTTGTCACGGGGAGGCACCGGGGAGCTGTTTTTT
d_gene: -; j_gene: TRBJ1-3; v_gene: TRBV12-3/TRBV12-4; abundance: -; CDR3aa: CASSLGRDTIYF; CDR3nt: TGTGCCAGCAGTTTAGGACGGGACACCATATATTTT
d_gene: TRBD2; j_gene: TRBJ2-3; v_gene: TRBV19; abundance: few; CDR3aa: CASRSLGGGKSDTQYF; CDR3nt: TGTGCCAGTAGGAGTCTCGGCGGGGGGAAATCAGATACGCAGTATTTT
d_gene: TRBD1; j_gene: TRBJ1-2; v_gene: TRBV18; abundance: -; CDR3aa: CASSPATGDYGYTF; CDR3nt: TGTGCCAGCTCACCAGCGACAGGGGACTATGGCTACACCTTC
d_gene: -; j_gene: TRBJ1-2; v_gene: TRBV18; abundance: -; CDR3aa: CASSPGGLTNYGYTF; CDR3nt: TGTGCCAGCTCACCGGGGGGCCTGACCAACTATGGCTACACCTTC
d_gene: -; j_gene: TRBJ1-4; v_gene: TRBV7-2; abundance: -; CDR3aa: CASSLDGGSNEKLFF; CDR3nt: TGTGCCAGCAGCTTAGATGGGGGGAGTAATGAAAAACTGTTTTTT
d_gene: -; j_gene: TRBJ1-1; v_gene: TRBV7-6; abundance: -; CDR3aa: CASSQTWNTEAFF; CDR3nt: TGTGCCAGCAGCCAGACTTGGAACACTGAAGCTTTCTTT
d_gene: -; j_gene: TRBJ1-1; v_gene: TRBV30; abundance: -; CDR3aa: CAWTATKSTEAFF; CDR3nt: TGTGCCTGGACAGCGACAAAGAGCACTGAAGCTTTCTTT
d_gene: -; j_gene: TRBJ2-2; v_gene: TRBV5-4; abundance: -; CDR3aa: CASSFLQGGRRRAGELFF; CDR3nt: TGTGCCAGCAGCTTTTTACAGGGGGGGCGGCGGAGGGCCGGGGAGCTGTTTTTT
d_gene: -; j_gene: TRBJ1-5; v_gene: TRBV10-1; abundance: few; CDR3aa: CASGETFQPQHF; CDR3nt: TGCGCCAGCGGGGAGACATTTCAGCCCCAGCATTTT
d_gene: -; j_gene: TRBJ2-7; v_gene: TRBV6-5; abundance: -; CDR3aa: CASSSRGGASYEQYF; CDR3nt: TGTGCCAGCAGTTCCCGAGGGGGAGCCTCCTACGAGCAGTACTTC
d_gene: TRBD1; j_gene: TRBJ1-4; v_gene: TRBV27; abundance: once; CDR3aa: CASSLRGLPGQGAWLNEKLFF; CDR3nt: TGTGCCAGCAGCCTAAGGGGACTACCGGGACAGGGGGCATGGTTGAATGAAAAACTGTTTTTT
d_gene: TRBD2; j_gene: TRBJ2-7; v_gene: TRBV20-1; abundance: -; CDR3aa: CSAGKRGTSYEQYF; CDR3nt: TGCAGTGCTGGCAAGCGGGGGACCTCCTACGAGCAGTACTTC
d_gene: -; j_gene: TRBJ2-2; v_gene: TRBV7-2; abundance: few; CDR3aa: CASSPGLSYTGELFF; CDR3nt: TGTGCCAGCAGCCCGGGCCTAAGTTACACCGGGGAGCTGTTTTTT
d_gene: TRBD1; j_gene: TRBJ2-5; v_gene: TRBV6-1; abundance: few; CDR3aa: CASRPGQGPSTQYF; CDR3nt: TGTGCCAGCAGACCGGGACAGGGGCCGTCGACCCAGTACTTC
d_gene: -; j_gene: TRBJ1-1; v_gene: TRBV27; abundance: -; CDR3aa: CACIGGWRWTEAFF; CDR3nt: TGTGCCTGCATCGGGGGGTGGAGATGGACTGAAGCTTTCTTT
d_gene: -; j_gene: TRBJ1-5; v_gene: TRBV5-1; abundance: -; CDR3aa: CASSLVSDQPQHF; CDR3nt: TGCGCCAGCAGCTTGGTTTCAGATCAGCCCCAGCATTTT
d_gene: -; j_gene: TRBJ2-7; v_gene: TRBV20-1; abundance: -; CDR3aa: CSARDGTEHHEQYF; CDR3nt: TGCAGTGCTAGAGATGGTACAGAGCACCACGAGCAGTACTTC
d_gene: TRBD2; j_gene: TRBJ2-3; v_gene: TRBV6-2/TRBV6-3; abundance: -; CDR3aa: CASSPRSGGLDTQYF; CDR3nt: TGTGCCAGCAGCCCGAGGAGCGGGGGGTTAGATACGCAGTATTTT
d_gene: TRBD2; j_gene: TRBJ2-3; v_gene: TRBV4-2; abundance: -; CDR3aa: CASSQRTSGGGDTQYF; CDR3nt: TGTGCCAGCAGCCAAAGGACTAGCGGGGGGGGAGATACGCAGTATTTT
d_gene: -; j_gene: TRBJ1-1; v_gene: TRBV10-3; abundance: -; CDR3aa: CAISDRSIMNTEAFF; CDR3nt: TGTGCCATCAGTGATAGGAGTATCATGAACACTGAAGCTTTCTTT
d_gene: -; j_gene: TRBJ2-7; v_gene: TRBV20-1; abundance: few; CDR3aa: CSARDFSTGNYEQYF; CDR3nt: TGCAGTGCTAGAGATTTTTCGACTGGCAACTACGAGCAGTACTTC
d_gene: -; j_gene: TRBJ1-5; v_gene: TRBV2; abundance: -; CDR3aa: CASGYTENQPQHF; CDR3nt: TGTGCCAGCGGGTATACGGAGAATCAGCCCCAGCATTTT
d_gene: -; j_gene: TRBJ1-1; v_gene: TRBV5-1; abundance: -; CDR3aa: CASKGETEAFF; CDR3nt: TGCGCCAGCAAAGGGGAAACTGAAGCTTTCTTT
d_gene: TRBD1; j_gene: TRBJ1-2; v_gene: TRBV20-1; abundance: -; CDR3aa: CSARDPTDRVGGYTF; CDR3nt: TGCAGTGCTAGAGATCCCACCGACAGGGTCGGAGGCTACACCTTC
d_gene: -; j_gene: TRBJ1-2; v_gene: TRBV5-5; abundance: medium-sized; CDR3aa: CASSLEQGVGGYTF; CDR3nt: TGTGCCAGCAGCTTGGAGCAGGGAGTTGGTGGCTACACCTTC
d_gene: TRBD1; j_gene: TRBJ1-1; v_gene: TRBV12-3/TRBV12-4; abundance: -; CDR3aa: CASSQPGQGGFF; CDR3nt: TGTGCCAGCAGTCAACCGGGACAGGGGGGTTTCTTT
d_gene: -; j_gene: TRBJ1-2; v_gene: TRBV20-1; abundance: -; CDR3aa: CSARRPGIPGYTF; CDR3nt: TGCAGTGCTAGGAGGCCAGGGATCCCTGGCTACACCTTC
d_gene: TRBD1; j_gene: TRBJ2-1; v_gene: TRBV30; abundance: -; CDR3aa: CAWSMGQEAYNEQFF; CDR3nt: TGTGCCTGGAGTATGGGACAGGAGGCTTACAATGAGCAGTTCTTC
d_gene: -; j_gene: TRBJ1-5; v_gene: TRBV6-1; abundance: few; CDR3aa: CASSTGSQPQHF; CDR3nt: TGTGCCAGCAGTACGGGGAGTCAGCCCCAGCATTTT
d_gene: -; j_gene: TRBJ2-1; v_gene: TRBV6-5; abundance: -; CDR3aa: CASSYTTIDGPALEFF; CDR3nt: TGTGCCAGCAGTTACACCACGATAGACGGGCCGGCCTTGGAGTTCTTC
d_gene: -; j_gene: TRBJ1-2; v_gene: TRBV6-2/TRBV6-3; abundance: once; CDR3aa: CASRRGGEGGYTF; CDR3nt: TGTGCCAGCAGGAGGGGGGGGGAAGGTGGCTACACCTTC
d_gene: -; j_gene: TRBJ1-1; v_gene: TRBV12-3/TRBV12-4; abundance: -; CDR3aa: CASGPFENTEAFF; CDR3nt: TGTGCCAGCGGACCTTTTGAGAACACTGAAGCTTTCTTT